The 23 T cell receptor beta chains listed next were all sequenced from one sample in a study of T cells in Graves' hyperthyroidism and ophthalmopathy. Amplification of TCR beta CDR3 regions used RNA as the template. With the HTBI primer set, the TCR CDR3 went through a first round of RT-PCR. Using its own MiXCR run on the multiplex PCR reads, TCRdb lists one record per CDR3 protein. Here the sample spans 300,000 to 400,000 distinct CDR3 sequences, 13% being singletons. Sequencing was done on a sample of blood. All receptors derive from a woman aged 18 to 35 with Graves' hyperthyroidism.

This clonotype appeared a few times. A read error is possible here, since a much larger clone lies one base away. This sequence joins TRBV6-5 and TRBJ1-1; D remains unclear. CDR1 and CDR2 (germline): MNHEY, SVGAGI. The length of the CDR3 is 13 residues. CDR3: CASNYSRETEAFF. Here the CDR3 DNA reads TGTGCCAGCAATTACTCCCGCGAGACTGAAGCTTTCTTT.

Many counts were recorded for this clonotype. V usage is TRBV6-1 and J usage is TRBJ1-5; D is undetermined. The germline V gene encodes CDR1 MNHNS and CDR2 SASEGT. Trimming shortened V by 5 bases and J by 7 bases, and 12 bases separated the two germline ends. The CDR3 extends over 13 amino acids. CDR3 bases: TGTGCCAGCAGTTATTTCGGGGTGCAGCCCCAGCATTTT. Translating gives CASSYFGVQPQHF.

In its sample, this clonotype was seen a few times. The chain uses TRBV4-3 and TRBJ2-2; 13 positions match TRBD2. The germline V gene encodes CDR1 LGHNA and CDR2 YSLEER. The CDR3 runs 16 residues. The J segment lost 5 bases and the V segment lost 8 bases, leaving 8 bases of the junction unmatched. CDR3 in amino acids: CASRTGLAGETGELFF. The CDR3 DNA reads TGCGCCAGCCGAACCGGACTAGCGGGAGAAACCGGGGAGCTGTTTTTT.

At least ten counts were recorded for this clonotype. The V call is TRBV4-1, the J call TRBJ1-1, with TRBD1 matching over 7 bases. With 4 bases clipped from V and 6 bases from J, the junction kept 11 bases outside the gene matches. Per the germline V gene, CDR1 is MGHRA and CDR2 is YSYEKL. This CDR3 has 15 amino acids. Here the CDR3 reads CASSRRQGGGPEAFF. Written as DNA, the CDR3 is TGCGCCAGCAGCCGTCGTCAGGGGGGGGGGCCTGAAGCTTTCTTT.

This clonotype appeared a few times. The V call is TRBV6-1, the J call TRBJ2-2, with D tentatively TRBD2 (5 bases). CDR1 MNHNS and CDR2 SASEGT come from the germline V gene. The CDR3 runs to 15 residues. V lost 7 bases and J lost 3, with 15 bases in between. The CDR3 sequence: CASIPRVGDTGELFF. The CDR3 nucleotides are TGTGCCAGCATCCCGCGGGTCGGAGACACCGGGGAGCTGTTTTTT.

This clonotype came up many times. The rearrangement uses TRBV6-1 and TRBJ1-4; no reliable D call. The CDR3 is 13 amino acids. Germline lookup yields CDR1 MNHNS and CDR2 SASEGT. V lost 8 bases and J 8 bases, leaving 15 bases between the germline ends. CDR3 in amino acids: CASSEGREEKLFF. The CDR3 DNA reads as TGTGCCAGCTCCGAAGGGCGCGAAGAAAAACTGTTTTTT.

This clonotype was seen repeatedly, ten times or more. The gene calls are TRBV29-1 and TRBJ2-7; the D gene is possibly TRBD1 (6 bases). The CDR3 runs 12 residues. Trimming took off 3 bases at V and 1 base at J, with 7 bases between the two ends. In germline, CDR1 is SQVTM, CDR2 ANQGSEA. The CDR3 protein is CSVEDSSYEQYF. The CDR3 region has the DNA TGCAGCGTTGAGGACAGTTCCTACGAGCAGTACTTC.

This clonotype was seen many times. The chain uses TRBV7-9 and TRBJ1-2, with a weak D call TRBD1 (5 bases). The germline V gene has CDR1 SEHNR and CDR2 FQNEAQ (reference sequence). V was clipped by 3 bases and J by 5 bases, with 10 bases between them. This CDR3 is 13 amino acids long. In DNA form, the CDR3 reads TGTGCCAGCAGCTTGGGGGAAGGGTATGGCTACACCTTC. Amino acid sequence: CASSLGEGYGYTF. The full variable domain, completed using reference TRBV7-9 and TRBJ1-2, is DTGVSQNPRHKITKRGQNVTFRCDPISEHNRLYWYRQTLGQGPEFLTYFQNEAQLEKSRLLSDRFSAERPKGSFSTLEIQRTEQGDSAMYLCASSLGEGYGYTFGSGTRLTVV.

The J gene is TRBJ2-7, the V gene TRBV10-3, with TRBD2 matching over 11 bases. Trimming at V came to 2 bases and at J to 3 bases, leaving 6 bases not matched to a gene. Per the germline V gene, CDR1 is ENHRY and CDR2 is SYGVKD. The CDR3 has 16 amino acids. The CDR3 nucleotides read TGTGCCATCAGTGAGCCCTCCGGGACTAGCGGCTACGAGCAGTACTTC. Translating gives CAISEPSGTSGYEQYF.

This clonotype was seen a handful of times. Being one base from a much bigger clone, this may be a read error. The chain employs TRBV7-2 and TRBJ1-2; D remains unclear. Germline assignment: CDR1 SGHTA and CDR2 FQGNSA. The CDR3 is made up of 15 amino acids. CDR3 amino acids: CASSLYGKAGGGCTF. The CDR3 bases are TGTGCCAGCAGCTTATACGGGAAGGCAGGAGGTGGCTGCACCTTC.

In the case of this clonotype: A read error may be the cause here, since a much bigger clone is one base away. V usage is TRBV6-2 or TRBV6-3 and J usage is TRBJ1-4, with TRBD1 matching over 8 bases. The V gene's germline CDR1 is MNHEY and CDR2 SVGEGT. The CDR3 has 16 residues. The V segment lost 5 bases and the J segment 4 bases; nucleotides outside the gene matches: 9. CDR3 residues: CASSDLQGAGNEKLFF. The CDR3 DNA is TGTGCCAGCAGTGACCTCCAGGGGGCCGGTAATGAAAAACTGTTTTTT.

The V call is TRBV7-2, the J call TRBJ1-2; D might be TRBD1 (5 bases). V was shortened by 1 base and J by 0 bases, with 9 bases between the two germline ends. The CDR3 loop spans 15 amino acids. The germline V gene has CDR1 SGHTA and CDR2 FQGNSA. The CDR3 loop is CASSLVGVANYGYTF. The CDR3 nucleotides are TGTGCCAGCAGCTTAGTAGGGGTAGCTAACTATGGCTACACCTTC.

On this clonotype: With a much larger clone just one base away, this may be a read error. The chain joins TRBV7-9 to TRBJ1-6, with 7 bases matching TRBD1. This CDR3 contains 19 residues. The germline V gene has CDR1 SEHNR and CDR2 FQNEAQ (reference sequence). The CDR3 reads CAGSVLTGPGWSYNSPLHF. Written as DNA, the CDR3 is TGTGCCGGCAGCGTACTGACAGGGCCGGGATGGTCCTATAATTCACCCCTCCACTTT.

This clonotype was recorded at least ten times. This chain connects TRBV20-1 to TRBJ1-2; D might be TRBD1 (5 bases). Germline V lookup: CDR1 DFQATT, CDR2 SNEGSKA (reference sequence). The CDR3 spans 11 residues. Trimming took 3 bases from V and 7 from J, leaving 9 bases between them. The DNA of the CDR3 is TGCAGTGCTAGGGGCAGGGCTGGCTACACCTTC. Amino acid sequence: CSARGRAGYTF.

This clonotype was seen repeatedly, ten times or more. This chain uses TRBV20-1 with TRBJ2-6, with D perhaps matching TRBD1 (6 bases). In germline, CDR1 is DFQATT, CDR2 SNEGSKA (reference sequence). The length of the CDR3 is 15 residues. The V end was cut by 7 bases, the J end by 1 base, with 14 bases between. CDR3 nucleotides: TGCAGTGGGAGCCATACAGGGTCTGGGGCCAACGTCCTGACTTTC. Translated: CSGSHTGSGANVLTF.

At least ten counts were recorded for this clonotype. The chain has TRBV12-3 or TRBV12-4 and TRBJ2-7; 8 bases map to TRBD1. This CDR3 comprises 14 residues. With 5 bases clipped from V and 3 bases from J, the junction kept 6 bases outside the gene matches. Written as DNA, the CDR3 is TGTGCCAGCAGTCCGGGACAGGTTAACTACGAGCAGTACTTC. It codes for CASSPGQVNYEQYF.

The CDR3 region has the DNA TGTGCCAGCAGCTTGGTTCGTTTGAGGGACGGAGCCTACGAGCAGTACTTC. Translated, it gives CASSLVRLRDGAYEQYF. The chain is built from TRBV5-6 and TRBJ2-7, with D perhaps given as TRBD1 or TRBD2 (5 bases each). The CDR3 runs 17 residues. Trimming shortened V by 0 bases and J by 2 bases, and 18 bases separated the two germline ends. Germline V gene data show CDR1 as SGHDT and CDR2 as YYEEEE.

This clonotype was observed many times. This sequence joins TRBV12-3 or TRBV12-4 and TRBJ2-1, with D possibly being TRBD2 (7 bases). There are 14 residues in the CDR3. Trimming removed 8 bases from V and 7 bases from J, with 18 bases in between. The CDR3 sequence is CASRRGANSNEQFF. The DNA of the CDR3 is TGTGCCAGCCGCCGGGGGGCTAATTCGAATGAGCAGTTCTTC.

This clonotype was seen repeatedly, ten times or more. This rearrangement joins TRBV11-2 to TRBJ1-1, with 8 bases lining up with TRBD1. After removal of 3 bases from V and 0 bases from J, the junction contained 3 bases not matched to a gene. CDR1 is SGHAT, CDR2 FQNNGV, per germline. This CDR3 comprises 15 residues. Written as DNA, the CDR3 is TGTGCCAGCAGCTTTCGGGACAGGCTGAACACTGAAGCTTTCTTT. Translating it yields CASSFRDRLNTEAFF.

This clonotype showed up many times. This chain connects TRBV6-1 to TRBJ2-5; TRBD2 agrees at 11 bases. The CDR3 spans 17 residues. Losses at the gene ends were 6 bases for V and 2 bases for J; bases not matched to a gene: 11. Germline assignment: CDR1 MNHNS and CDR2 SASEGT. The CDR3 protein is CASRTLAGGLEQETQYF. DNA for the CDR3: TGTGCCAGCAGGACCTTAGCGGGAGGGCTAGAACAAGAGACCCAGTACTTC.

This clonotype came up many times. The chain combines TRBV7-2 with TRBJ2-1; no firm D call. CDR1 is SGHTA, CDR2 FQGNSA, per germline. This CDR3 spans 13 amino acids. Trimming took 1 base from V and 6 from J, leaving 7 bases between them. CDR3 sequence (DNA): TGTGCCAGCAGCTTAGGAGGACCCAATGAGCAGTTCTTC. Translated, it gives CASSLGGPNEQFF.

In this sample, this clonotype turned up a few times. The chain combines TRBV4-1 with TRBJ1-6, with D hard to call. The CDR3 length is 15 residues. V was clipped by 4 bases and J by 3 bases, with 10 bases between them. Germline values: CDR1 MGHRA, CDR2 YSYEKL. This chain's CDR3 is CASSLRNHYNSPLHF. The CDR3, as DNA: TGCGCCAGCAGCCTTAGGAACCACTATAATTCACCCCTCCACTTT.

This clonotype has a count of ten or more. The chain has TRBV7-8 and TRBJ2-1; 11 bases match TRBD1. This CDR3 is 16 amino acids long. Looked up from germline, CDR1 is SGHVS and CDR2 is FQNEAQ. V was clipped by 5 bases and J by 3 bases; unmatched bases: 6. The CDR3 is CASSPPGTGGYNEQFF. CDR3 in DNA: TGTGCCAGCAGCCCCCCCGGGACAGGGGGCTACAATGAGCAGTTCTTC.